The rows below give T cell receptor beta chains drawn from one sample of a study of blood T cell repertoires in COVID-19. Profiling relied on immunoSEQ multiplex PCR, and the TCRdb table lists in-frame clones only, not all of them. This table holds some 45,000 clones, 88% found once. Sequencing input: peripheral blood. These receptors came from a human donor in a cohort sampled during active COVID-19. The CDR3 runs from the conserved cysteine through the conserved F or W. Fields, in order: J gene, V gene, clone size, D gene, CDR3 protein, CDR3 DNA. D genes are given only for firm matches. Not all rows give a size; the values are once, few, many and, for expanded clones, a class.

>TRBJ2-7|TRBV29-1|-|TRBD2
CSVEADRQLTSGGMDEQYF
TGCAGCGTTGAAGCCGACCGCCAACTTACTAGCGGGGGGATGGACGAGCAGTACTTC
>TRBJ2-7|TRBV7-2|-|TRBD1
CASSLQQGAYEQYF
TGTGCCAGCAGCTTACAACAGGGGGCGTACGAGCAGTACTTC
>TRBJ2-3|TRBV5-8|-|TRBD1
CASSLQGNTQYF
TGTGCCAGCAGCTTACAGGGGAATACGCAGTATTTT
>TRBJ1-6|TRBV2|-|TRBD1
CASSSTTGDRSPLHF
TGTGCCAGCAGTTCTACGACAGGGGACCGTTCACCCCTCCACTTT
>TRBJ2-3|TRBV5-1|-|-
CASSLRRLAGDTQYF
TGCGCCAGCAGCTTGCGGAGGCTCGCCGGAGATACGCAGTATTTT
>TRBJ1-1|TRBV5-4|-|-
CASSSISGVNTEAFF
TGTGCCAGCAGCTCGATCTCGGGGGTGAACACTGAAGCTTTCTTT
>TRBJ1-6|TRBV4-3|-|-
CASSQTDNSPLHF
TGCGCCAGCAGCCAAACGGATAATTCACCCCTCCACTTT
>TRBJ2-3|TRBV3-1/TRBV3-2|-|-
CASSHPFTDTQYF
TGTGCCAGCAGCCATCCATTCACAGATACGCAGTATTTT
>TRBJ1-1|TRBV13|-|-
CASSDKRGPGAFF
TGTGCCAGCAGCGACAAGCGAGGGCCGGGGGCTTTCTTT
>TRBJ2-2|TRBV27|-|TRBD2
CASSRRELAGGSGELFF
TGTGCCAGCAGCCGAAGGGAGTTAGCGGGGGGGTCCGGGGAGCTGTTTTTT
>TRBJ1-1|TRBV11-2|-|-
CASSSIPQAEAFF
TGTGCCAGCAGCTCGATCCCCCAGGCTGAAGCTTTCTTT
>TRBJ1-1|TRBV7-2|few|-
CASSLASGPGSEAFF
TGTGCCAGCAGCTTAGCGTCCGGGCCCGGGAGTGAAGCTTTCTTT
>TRBJ1-1|TRBV30|-|-
CAWSVVGARTEAFF
TGTGCCTGGAGTGTAGTGGGGGCGCGTACTGAAGCTTTCTTT
>TRBJ2-3|TRBV7-8|-|TRBD2
CASSDLASGGADTQYF
TGTGCCAGCAGCGACTTGGCTAGCGGGGGGGCAGATACGCAGTATTTT
>TRBJ1-2|TRBV19|-|TRBD1
CASRGQGADGYTF
TGTGCCAGTAGAGGACAGGGGGCTGATGGCTACACCTTC
>TRBJ1-2|TRBV3-1/TRBV3-2|-|-
CASSWTPGGYTF
TGTGCCAGTAGCTGGACACCGGGCGGCTACACCTTC
>TRBJ1-1|TRBV5-1|-|-
CASSLAGQNTEAFF
TGCGCCAGCAGCTTGGCAGGTCAGAACACTGAAGCTTTCTTT
>TRBJ2-7|TRBV11-3|-|-
CASSPRGIQHEQYF
TGTGCCAGCAGCCCTCGCGGGATACAGCACGAGCAGTACTTC
>TRBJ2-7|TRBV3-1/TRBV3-2|-|TRBD1
CASSHWTGEDEQYF
TGTGCCAGCAGCCACTGGACAGGGGAGGACGAGCAGTACTTC
>TRBJ2-3|TRBV10-3|-|-
CAISGPAGFTDTQYF
TGTGCCATCAGTGGACCCGCGGGGTTCACAGATACGCAGTATTTT
>TRBJ2-7|TRBV18|-|-
CASSPSHYEQYF
TGTGCCAGCTCACCAAGCCACTACGAGCAGTACTTC
>TRBJ2-1|TRBV9|-|TRBD1
CASSVVGTGYNEQFF
TGTGCCAGCAGCGTAGTTGGGACAGGGTACAATGAGCAGTTCTTC
>TRBJ2-7|TRBV7-9|-|TRBD1
CASSVDRGPSSYEQYF
TGTGCCAGCAGCGTGGACAGGGGCCCAAGCTCCTACGAGCAGTACTTC
>TRBJ1-2|TRBV6-5|-|TRBD1
CASSWTGHNYGYTF
TGTGCCAGCAGCTGGACAGGACATAACTATGGCTACACCTTC
>TRBJ1-6|TRBV7-9|-|TRBD1
CATGTGNSPLHF
TGTGCCACCGGGACAGGGAATTCACCCCTCCACTTT
>TRBJ2-7|TRBV11-2|-|TRBD2
CASSLELAGVSTYEQYF
TGTGCCAGCAGCTTAGAACTAGCGGGCGTATCCACCTACGAGCAGTACTTC
>TRBJ1-6|TRBV3-1/TRBV3-2|-|-
CASSQEGGIALHF
TGTGCCAGCAGCCAAGAAGGGGGAATTGCCCTCCACTTT
>TRBJ2-2|TRBV5-4|once|TRBD2
CASSLVAGANTGELFF
TGTGCCAGCAGCTTGGTAGCGGGGGCGAACACCGGGGAGCTGTTTTTT
>TRBJ1-2|TRBV7-9|-|TRBD1
CASSLETGGLYGYTF
TGTGCCAGCAGCTTAGAAACAGGGGGCCTGTATGGCTACACCTTC
>TRBJ2-3|TRBV18|-|-
CASSPPRVGGDTQYF
TGTGCCAGCTCACCCCCCAGGGTGGGGGGAGATACGCAGTATTTT
>TRBJ2-7|TRBV4-3|once|TRBD1
CASSQGTGLYEQYF
TGCGCCAGCAGCCAGGGGACAGGCCTCTACGAGCAGTACTTC
>TRBJ2-1|TRBV19|-|TRBD2
CASSSTDSGTYNEQFF
TGTGCCAGTAGCTCCACCGATAGCGGGACCTACAATGAGCAGTTCTTC
>TRBJ1-1|TRBV30|-|-
CAWSELRGSTEAFF
TGTGCCTGGAGTGAACTAAGGGGCTCCACTGAAGCTTTCTTT
>TRBJ2-5|TRBV9|-|-
CASSAGLGGGAQETQYF
TGTGCCAGCAGCGCGGGACTGGGAGGGGGGGCTCAAGAGACCCAGTACTTC
>TRBJ1-4|TRBV7-9|-|TRBD1
CASSERQGSNEKLFF
TGTGCCAGCAGCGAACGACAGGGCAGTAATGAAAAACTGTTTTTT
>TRBJ2-1|TRBV19|-|-
CASTPQGGGHYNEQFF
TGTGCCAGTACCCCCCAGGGCGGGGGCCACTACAATGAGCAGTTCTTC
>TRBJ1-5|TRBV11-2|-|-
CASSPEGSNQPQHF
TGTGCCAGCAGCCCAGAGGGTAGCAATCAGCCCCAGCATTTT
>TRBJ1-1|TRBV3-1/TRBV3-2|-|TRBD1
CASSFPGQGRTEAFF
TGTGCCAGCAGCTTTCCGGGACAGGGAAGGACTGAAGCTTTCTTT
>TRBJ1-2|TRBV3-1/TRBV3-2|-|-
CASSQERPQTTGYTF
TGTGCCAGCAGCCAAGAAAGGCCTCAAACTACCGGCTACACCTTC
>TRBJ1-6|TRBV29-1|-|TRBD1
CNHYHRDRGPGFEDSPLHF
TGCAATCACTACCACCGGGACAGGGGGCCGGGTTTTGAGGATTCACCCCTCCACTTT
>TRBJ2-6|TRBV14|few|-
CASSQLGTGANVLTF
TGTGCCAGCAGCCAACTCGGGACTGGGGCCAACGTCCTGACTTTC